This T cell receptor (beta chain) was captured in a study of blood T cell repertoires in COVID-19. Study-wide background: The study drew acute and convalescent COVID-19 samples from the United States, Italy and Spain. T cells, B-cell-depleted T cells, or PBMCs supplied cDNA or gDNA.

Germline lookup yields CDR1 KGHSH and CDR2 LQKENI. V lost 3 bases to trimming and J lost 4 bases, with 10 bases between them. The CDR3 has 14 amino acids. Authors' methods: For nucleated cells, counts were estimated from reference gene primer amplification. Assay used: immunoSEQ multiplex PCR; TCRdb lists only in-frame clones, some missing. V, J and clone size were drawn from that table, and D and trimming were deduced from the DNA. The data show 60,000 to 65,000 clones, roughly 71% seen once. The chain links TRBV18 to TRBJ1-5; D remains ambiguous. This TCR was sampled from a human donor in a cohort sampled during active COVID-19. Input material: peripheral blood. The CDR3 DNA reads as TGTGCCAGCTCACCGGAGGGAGGAAATCAGCCCCAGCATTTT. Residues: CASSPEGGNQPQHF. Variable domain in full (rest from reference TRBV18 and TRBJ1-5): NAGVMQNPRHLVRRRGQEARLRCSPMKGHSHVYWYRQLPEEGLKFMVYLQKENIIDESGMPKERFSAEFPKEGPSILRIQQVVRGDSAAYFCASSPEGGNQPQHFGDGTRLSIL.